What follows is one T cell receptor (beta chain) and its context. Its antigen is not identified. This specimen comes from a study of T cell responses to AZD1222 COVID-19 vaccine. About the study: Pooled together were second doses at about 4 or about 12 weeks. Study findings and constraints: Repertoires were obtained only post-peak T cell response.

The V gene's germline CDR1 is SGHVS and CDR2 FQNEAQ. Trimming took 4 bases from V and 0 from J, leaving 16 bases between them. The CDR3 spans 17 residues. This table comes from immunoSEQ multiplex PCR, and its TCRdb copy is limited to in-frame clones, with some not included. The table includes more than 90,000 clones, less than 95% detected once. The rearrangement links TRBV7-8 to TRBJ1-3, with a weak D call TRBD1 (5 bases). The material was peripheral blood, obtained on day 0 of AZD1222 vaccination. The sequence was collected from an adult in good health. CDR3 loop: CASSSWAGTSSGNTIYF. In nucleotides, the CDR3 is TGTGCCAGCAGCTCCTGGGCAGGGACTAGCTCTGGAAACACCATATATTTT.